The source of this TCR beta chain is a study of radiation and T cells in renal cell carcinoma. For the study at large: Nephrectomy followed 15 Gy stereotactic body radiation by 4 weeks. Study observations and caveats: No pretreatment tumor biopsies were available for baseline clonotypes. In blood, top tumor clones expanded by 2 weeks, shrinking by 4.

The CDR3 runs 13 residues. Germline V gene sequence: CDR1 MGHDK, CDR2 SYGVNS. V lost 6 bases to trimming and J lost 6 bases, with 9 bases between them. Repertoires were generated with immunoSEQ multiplex PCR, while TCRdb's copy carries only in-frame clones and drops some. The data show some 150,000 clones, approximately 87% seen once. Time point specified: baseline pretreatment blood. Treatment indicated: 15 Gy SBRT to primary tumor, nephrectomy 4 weeks later. Note on this clone: The antigen remains undetermined.

The chain has TRBV25-1 and TRBJ1-6; no reliable D call. The receptor comes from a woman aged 45 to 65 with renal cell carcinoma. This sample comprised blood, obtained from a patient whose treatment included radiotherapy and nephrectomy. CDR3 DNA: TGTGCCAGCAGGGGCGCGGGTAATTCACCCCTCCACTTT. This gives the protein CASRGAGNSPLHF.